The 16 T cell receptor beta chains reported below all come from one sample, sequenced in a study of T cells in Graves' hyperthyroidism and ophthalmopathy. Amplification yielded TCR beta CDR3 regions, with RNA transcripts as the source. The TCR CDR3 first-round RT-PCR relied on the HTBI primer set. TCRdb re-called the multiplex PCR reads through MiXCR, storing one row per CDR3 protein. The table includes about 400,000 distinct CDR3 sequences, roughly 14% detected once. The sequencing input was blood. These receptor sequences come from a man aged 18-30 years with Graves' ophthalmopathy.

The CDR3 DNA sequence: TGCAGCGTTCAGAGGGGGAATGAAAAACTGTTTTTT. As protein: CSVQRGNEKLFF. This sequence joins TRBV29-1 and TRBJ1-4; weak D call: TRBD1 (6 bases). This CDR3 comprises 12 residues. Germline V gives CDR1 SQVTM, CDR2 ANQGSEA. V was shortened by 5 bases and J by 5 bases, with 9 bases between the two germline ends. Filled out from reference TRBV29-1 and TRBJ1-4, the complete variable domain reads SAVISQKPSRDICQRGTSLTIQCQVDSQVTMMFWYRQQPGQSLTLIATANQGSEATYESGFVIDKFPISRPNLTFSTLTVSNMSPEDSSIYLCSVQRGNEKLFFGSGTQLSVL.

Ten or more counts support this clonotype. The chain couples TRBV7-9 to TRBJ1-5; TRBD1 might be the D (5 bases). The CDR3 loop spans 13 amino acids. V gave up 4 bases and J gave up 5 bases, with 9 bases separating them. The germline V gene has CDR1 SEHNR and CDR2 FQNEAQ (reference sequence). The CDR3 spells CASSWDQDQPQHF. Here the CDR3 DNA reads TGTGCCAGCAGCTGGGACCAGGATCAGCCCCAGCATTTT.

This clonotype was picked up a small number of times. The CDR3 reads CSVEGTGGGGDTQYF. Here the CDR3 DNA reads TGCAGCGTTGAAGGCACAGGGGGGGGGGGAGATACGCAGTATTTT. The rearrangement links TRBV29-1 to TRBJ2-3, with D perhaps matching TRBD1 (8 bases). This CDR3 has 15 amino acids. V lost 1 base, J lost 5 bases, and 16 bases lay in between. The germline gives CDR1 SQVTM, CDR2 ANQGSEA.

This clonotype was counted between two and nine times. The V and J genes are TRBV27 and TRBJ1-2; D possibly corresponds to TRBD1 (5 bases). V was shortened by 0 bases and J by 4 bases, with 12 bases between the two germline ends. CDR3 length equals 15 residues. Germline V gene sequence: CDR1 MNHEY, CDR2 SMNVEV (reference sequence). CDR3 coding DNA: TGTGCCAGCAGTTTATCGGGGACGGGGGGCTATGGCTACACCTTC. This gives the protein CASSLSGTGGYGYTF.

The chain is built from TRBV5-1 and TRBJ1-2; a possible D gene is TRBD1 (6 bases). The V gene's germline CDR1 is SGHRS and CDR2 YFSETQ. The V gene lost 4 bases and the J gene lost 7 bases, with 11 bases spanning the gap. The CDR3 is 12 residues long. The CDR3 DNA reads TGCGCCAGCAGCGAGGGGGATCGTGGCTACACCTTC. It codes for CASSEGDRGYTF.

Ten or more counts support this clonotype. The V and J genes are TRBV7-2 and TRBJ2-7; no firm D call. The V gene's germline CDR1 is SGHTA and CDR2 FQGNSA. CDR3 size: 12 residues. Trimming shortened V by 5 bases and J by 5 bases, and 10 bases separated the two germline ends. CDR3 nucleotide sequence: TGTGCCAGCAGCCCGGATTTGAACGAGCAGTACTTC. It codes for CASSPDLNEQYF.

The table lists this clonotype with many counts. The CDR3 nucleotides read TGTGCCACCAGCAGCGGGACAGGGGTTAACTATGGCTACACCTTC. It is translated as CATSSGTGVNYGYTF. The chain joins TRBV15 to TRBJ1-2; TRBD1 aligns across 10 bases. The CDR3 runs to 15 residues. From germline, CDR1 is LNHNV and CDR2 YYDKDF (reference sequence). V lost 3 bases and J lost 1; bases outside the gene matches: 2.

The rearrangement uses TRBV5-1 and TRBJ2-4; D uncertain. In germline, CDR1 is SGHRS, CDR2 YFSETQ. This CDR3 has 15 amino acids. V was pared by 4 bases and J by 0 bases, with 11 bases between. Here the CDR3 reads CASSTSSQAKNIQYF. CDR3 in DNA: TGCGCCAGCAGCACTTCGTCCCAAGCCAAAAACATTCAGTACTTC.

This chain joins TRBV7-2 and TRBJ1-4; D gene uncertain. CDR1 SGHTA and CDR2 FQGNSA come from the germline V gene. The CDR3 consists of 13 residues. The germline V and J ends were trimmed by 8 bases and 3 bases, with 10 bases remaining between them. Here the CDR3 reads CASRVQPNEKLFF. The CDR3 DNA is TGTGCCAGCCGAGTCCAGCCTAATGAAAAACTGTTTTTT.

This clonotype was seen repeatedly, ten times or more. This CDR3 reads CSGEGMGLDTQYF. The CDR3, as DNA: TGCAGTGGGGAGGGGATGGGCTTAGATACGCAGTATTTT. V is TRBV20-1 and J is TRBJ2-3, with 7 positions matching TRBD2. This CDR3 comprises 13 residues. Trimming removed 7 bases from V and 5 bases from J; junction bases left unmatched: 9. CDR1 is DFQATT and CDR2 is SNEGSKA in the germline V gene (reference sequence).

This clonotype was seen many times. The chain joins TRBV5-1 to TRBJ2-3; 10 bases match TRBD2. The CDR3 totals 15 residues. Trimming cost V 9 bases and J 0 bases; bases outside gene matches: 7. Germline CDR1 is SGHRS and CDR2 is YFSETQ. The CDR3: CATPSGGESTDTQYF. The CDR3 nucleotides are TGCGCCACCCCTAGCGGGGGAGAAAGCACAGATACGCAGTATTTT.

With regard to this clonotype: A much larger clone is a single base away; this may be a read error. The J gene is TRBJ2-1, the V gene TRBV5-1; 7 bases align to TRBD1. Germline assignment: CDR1 SGHRS and CDR2 YFSETQ. This CDR3 contains 15 residues. With 3 bases clipped from V and 13 bases from J, the junction kept 16 bases outside the gene matches. The CDR3, as DNA: TGCGCCAGCAGCTCGACAGGGATAGGCAAAAACATTCAGTTCTTC. Translating gives CASSSTGIGKNIQFF.

The sample holds many counts of this clonotype. This chain connects TRBV30 to TRBJ1-1, with D possibly being TRBD1 (5 bases). Between the trimmed V and J ends, which lost 1 base and 6 bases, there was a span of 9 bases. The length of the CDR3 is 12 residues. Per germline, CDR1 GTSNPN and CDR2 SVGIG (reference sequence). The CDR3 DNA reads as TGTGCCTGGAGTGCGGGGCTCGCTGAAGCTTTCTTT. Protein: CAWSAGLAEAFF.

This clonotype was picked up many times. The chain has TRBV27 and TRBJ1-2; unclear D gene. CDR3 length: 13 amino acids. Trimming removed 3 bases from V and 2 bases from J, with 7 bases in between. Germline V lookup: CDR1 MNHEY, CDR2 SMNVEV (reference sequence). The CDR3 reads CASSFARNYGYTF. CDR3 coding DNA: TGTGCCAGCAGTTTCGCCCGGAACTATGGCTACACCTTC.

This clonotype occurred many times. The rearrangement uses TRBV19 and TRBJ2-7; maybe TRBD1 (6 bases). The germline CDR1 and CDR2 sequences are LNHDA and SQIVND (reference sequence). This CDR3 comprises 15 residues. V shed 6 bases and J shed 0 bases, with 15 bases lying between them. The DNA of the CDR3 is TGTGCCAGTAGCTACAGGGCCTCTGCCTCCTACGAGCAGTACTTC. Translating it yields CASSYRASASYEQYF.

In this sample, this clonotype turned up a few times. A much larger clone sits a single nucleotide away, making a read error possible. This chain links TRBV12-3 or TRBV12-4 with TRBJ2-1; 9 bases map to TRBD1. The CDR3 has 19 amino acids. The CDR3 DNA reads TGTGCCGGCAGGATGACAGGGGGAGGAGGGAGTGGGTCCTACAATGAGCAGTTCTTC. This sequence encodes CAGRMTGGGGSGSYNEQFF.